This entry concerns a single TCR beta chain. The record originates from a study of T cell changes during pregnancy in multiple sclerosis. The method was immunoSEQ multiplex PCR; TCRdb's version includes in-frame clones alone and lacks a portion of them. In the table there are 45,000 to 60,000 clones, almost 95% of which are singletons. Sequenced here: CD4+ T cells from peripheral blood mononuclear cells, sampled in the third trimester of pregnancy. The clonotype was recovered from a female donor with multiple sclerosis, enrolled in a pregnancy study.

In nucleotides, the CDR3 is TGTGCCAGCAGTCTTCGGACAGGGGGCAGCACAGATACGCAGTATTTT. It translates to CASSLRTGGSTDTQYF. The chain combines TRBV7-9 with TRBJ2-3, with 11 bases that match TRBD1. Germline V gene data show CDR1 as SEHNR and CDR2 as FQNEAQ (reference sequence). The CDR3 spans 16 residues. V gave up 6 bases and J gave up 0 bases; unmatched junction bases: 5.